The next 17 T cell receptor beta chains were all read from a single sample in a study of cytomegalovirus exposure and HLA in healthy donors. The PCR employed 60 Vbeta primers together with 13 Jbeta primers. Sequencing was performed with immunoSEQ multiplex PCR; in TCRdb, only in-frame clones are kept and a portion is missing. Among 80,000 to 100,000 clones listed, more than 60% were seen once. The sequenced sample was PBMCs. These receptors were collected from a man younger than 35 in good health and CMV-seropositive.

This rearrangement joins TRBV30 to TRBJ1-4; TRBD1 matches at 7 bases. Germline V gives CDR1 GTSNPN, CDR2 SVGIG (reference sequence). This CDR3 comprises 11 residues. V gave up 4 bases and J gave up 17 bases; unmatched junction bases: 10. The CDR3 protein is CAWTTGTVPFF. The CDR3 coding sequence is TGTGCCTGGACTACCGGGACAGTTCCTTTTTTT.

This chain joins TRBV30 and TRBJ1-5; D unresolved. The CDR3 spans 13 residues. Germline V gives CDR1 GTSNPN, CDR2 SVGIG (reference sequence). V shed 0 bases and J shed 4 bases, with 7 bases lying between them. CDR3 bases: TGTGCCTGGAGTGTACAGATTAATCAGCCCCAGCATTTT. Translating it yields CAWSVQINQPQHF.

J is TRBJ2-5 and V is TRBV7-9, with D possibly being TRBD1 (6 bases). V dropped 1 base and J dropped 5 bases, with 17 bases sitting between them. The CDR3 covers 16 residues. Germline CDR1 reads SEHNR; CDR2 reads FQNEAQ (reference sequence). The CDR3 coding sequence is TGTGCCAGCAGCTTAGTAGCAGGACCCCAGGGGGAGACCCAGTACTTC. Its translation: CASSLVAGPQGETQYF.

The CDR3 DNA follows: TGCGCCAGCAGCCTAGTCAGGGTCGACTACGAGCAGTACTTC. This gives the protein CASSLVRVDYEQYF. The chain recombines TRBV4-1 with TRBJ2-7; D is perhaps TRBD1 (5 bases). In germline, CDR1 is MGHRA, CDR2 YSYEKL. The CDR3 extends over 14 amino acids. The V end was cut by 4 bases, the J end by 3 bases, with 13 bases between.

This clone has only a few counts. The chain links TRBV7-9 to TRBJ2-7; D perhaps matches TRBD1 (5 bases). V was shortened by 5 bases and J by 1 base, with 9 bases between the two germline ends. The CDR3 extends over 13 amino acids. From germline, CDR1 is SEHNR and CDR2 FQNEAQ (reference sequence). CDR3 DNA: TGTGCCAGCAGCCCGGACAATTCCTACGAGCAGTACTTC. This sequence encodes CASSPDNSYEQYF.

The chain carries TRBV19 and TRBJ2-3; D unclear. V lost 1 base, J lost 0 bases, and 8 bases lay in between. CDR3 length equals 15 residues. In germline, CDR1 is LNHDA, CDR2 SQIVND (reference sequence). The CDR3 nucleotides are TGTGCCAGTAGTATAGCAGGCCGGAGCACAGATACGCAGTATTTT. Protein: CASSIAGRSTDTQYF.

The chain carries TRBV30 and TRBJ1-2; 7 bases agree with TRBD1. The CDR3 extends over 12 amino acids. With V trimmed by 8 bases and J by 3 bases, 6 bases remained unmatched. Germline V gene lookup returns CDR1 GTSNPN and CDR2 SVGIG (reference sequence). For the CDR3, the DNA is TGTGCCGGCCGCCAGGGGGACTATGGCTACACCTTC. Translating gives CAGRQGDYGYTF.

The chain couples TRBV7-9 to TRBJ2-3; 9 positions agree with TRBD2. Germline V lookup: CDR1 SEHNR, CDR2 FQNEAQ (reference sequence). Trimming at V came to 1 base and at J to 11 bases, leaving 1 base not matched to a gene. The CDR3 totals 12 residues. CDR3: CASSLGAGGQYF. The CDR3 DNA follows: TGTGCCAGCAGCTTAGGAGCGGGGGGGCAGTATTTT. Drawing the rest from reference TRBV7-9 and TRBJ2-3, the complete variable domain is DTGVSQNPRHKITKRGQNVTFRCDPISEHNRLYWYRQTLGQGPEFLTYFQNEAQLEKSRLLSDRFSAERPKGSFSTLEIQRTEQGDSAMYLCASSLGAGGQYFGPGTRLTVL.

J is TRBJ2-5 and V is TRBV6-6, with a tentative D call TRBD1 (7 bases). V gave up 6 bases and J gave up 1 base, with 15 bases separating them. The CDR3 contains 15 residues. Germline CDR1 MNHNY, CDR2 SVGAGI (reference sequence). CDR3 in amino acids: CASSSGGLLQETQYF. The CDR3 coding sequence is TGTGCCAGCAGCTCAGGGGGGCTACTCCAAGAGACCCAGTACTTC.

The genes are TRBV9 and TRBJ1-1; tentatively, D is TRBD1 (5 bases). Germline CDR1 reads SGDLS; CDR2 reads YYNGEE. CDR3 length equals 15 residues. The V and J ends lost 0 bases and 0 bases respectively, with 9 bases between them. Here the CDR3 DNA reads TGTGCCAGCAGCGTAGTTCGGGGGATGAACACTGAAGCTTTCTTT. Amino acid sequence: CASSVVRGMNTEAFF.

This chain uses TRBV6-1 with TRBJ2-3; 12 nucleotides match TRBD2. This CDR3 is 15 amino acids long. Germline assignment: CDR1 MNHNS and CDR2 SASEGT. Trimming cost V 2 bases and J 4 bases; bases outside gene matches: 1. The CDR3 nucleotides read TGTGCCAGCAGTGAACTAGCGGGGGGGCCAGATACGCAGTATTTT. It is translated as CASSELAGGPDTQYF.

The chain has TRBV30 and TRBJ2-3, with 11 bases matching TRBD2. Germline assignment: CDR1 GTSNPN and CDR2 SVGIG (reference sequence). CDR3 length: 18 amino acids. The V and J ends lost 6 bases and 2 bases, in that order; junction bases with no gene match: 16. CDR3: CACPLAGASPSFTDTQYF. The CDR3, as DNA: TGTGCCTGCCCACTAGCGGGGGCTTCCCCTTCTTTCACAGATACGCAGTATTTT.

This sequence joins TRBV10-3 and TRBJ1-4, with TRBD1 as a possible D gene (5 bases). This CDR3 has 18 residues. Germline assignment: CDR1 ENHRY and CDR2 SYGVKD. Trimming took off 0 bases at V and 3 bases at J, with 17 bases between the two ends. The CDR3 bases are TGTGCCATCAGTGAGTCCCTTACGGTGGACACAGCTAATGAAAAACTGTTTTTT. Translated, it gives CAISESLTVDTANEKLFF.

The V call is TRBV11-1, the J call TRBJ1-5; 7 nucleotides agree with TRBD1. This CDR3 is 15 amino acids long. V shed 1 base and J 3 bases; nucleotides not matched to a gene: 3. CDR1 SGHAT and CDR2 FQDESV come from the germline V gene (reference sequence). The CDR3 DNA reads as TGTGCCAGCAGCTTAGGAGGGACAGCCAATCAGCCCCAGCATTTT. The encoded protein is CASSLGGTANQPQHF. Complete variable domain (other parts from reference TRBV11-1 and TRBJ1-5): EAEVAQSPRYKITEKSQAVAFWCDPISGHATLYWYRQILGQGPELLVQFQDESVVDDSQLPKDRFSAERLKGVDSTLKIQPAELGDSAMYLCASSLGGTANQPQHFGDGTRLSIL.

The chain combines TRBV7-9 with TRBJ1-2, with 8 nucleotides matching TRBD1. V trimming: 5 bases; J trimming: 4 bases; junction bases outside the gene matches: 3. Per germline, CDR1 SEHNR and CDR2 FQNEAQ (reference sequence). There are 13 residues in the CDR3. The DNA for the CDR3 is TGTGCCAGCAGCGCCGGACAGGGCTATGGCTACACCTTC. As protein: CASSAGQGYGYTF.

The V and J genes are TRBV14 and TRBJ1-2; weak D call: TRBD1 (5 bases). The V gene lost 4 bases and the J gene lost 5 bases, with 14 bases spanning the gap. The CDR3 runs 14 residues. Per the germline V gene, CDR1 is SGHDN and CDR2 is FVKESK. This CDR3 reads CASSPLGAWYGYTF. The CDR3 DNA follows: TGTGCCAGCAGCCCGCTTGGGGCCTGGTATGGCTACACCTTC. Full variable domain (rest looked up from reference TRBV14 and TRBJ1-2): EAGVTQFPSHSVIEKGQTVTLRCDPISGHDNLYWYRRVMGKEIKFLLHFVKESKQDESGMPNNRFLAERTGGTYSTLKVQPAELEDSGVYFCASSPLGAWYGYTFGSGTRLTVV.

CDR3 protein: CASSGTGNYGYTF. DNA for the CDR3: TGTGCCAGCAGTGGAACAGGGAACTATGGCTACACCTTC. The rearrangement links TRBV6-1 to TRBJ1-2; D is perhaps TRBD1 (6 bases). This CDR3 spans 13 amino acids. The V end lost 4 bases, the J end lost 2 bases, and 8 bases lay between the germline ends. Germline CDR1 reads MNHNS; CDR2 reads SASEGT.